A selection of T cell receptor beta chains follows, all from one sample in a study of blood T cells in healthy people across ages. TCRdb recomputed calls from the 5' RACE reads with MiXCR, one row per CDR3 protein. The sample contains almost 300,000 distinct CDR3 sequences, 27% of which appear only once. The source material was blood. The receptor set was obtained from a woman between 70 and 85 years old in good health. CDR3s include the opening cysteine and the closing phenylalanine or tryptophan.

j_gene: TRBJ2-3
len: 15
v_gene: TRBV29-1
CDR3aa: CSVSLGRTSTDTQYF

j_gene: TRBJ2-5
len: 14
v_gene: TRBV5-1
CDR3aa: CASSSRWEEETQYF

j_gene: TRBJ2-3
len: 15
v_gene: TRBV7-3
CDR3aa: CASRVSGASTDTQYF

j_gene: TRBJ1-4
len: 15
v_gene: TRBV11-2
CDR3aa: CASSLAGQGNEKLFF

j_gene: TRBJ2-7
len: 16
v_gene: TRBV11-2
CDR3aa: CASSLGFRAGKDEQYF

j_gene: TRBJ1-1
len: 12
v_gene: TRBV29-1
CDR3aa: CSLMVTDTEAFF

j_gene: TRBJ2-7
len: 13
v_gene: TRBV5-5
CDR3aa: CASSLGQSYEQYF

j_gene: -
len: 14
v_gene: TRBV5-1
CDR3aa: CASSLVVLGREQFF

j_gene: TRBJ2-1
len: 15
v_gene: TRBV7-3
CDR3aa: CASSFYSSARNEQFF

j_gene: -
len: 15
v_gene: TRBV29-1
CDR3aa: CSVEGQDNWGDEQYF

j_gene: -
len: 15
v_gene: TRBV11-3
CDR3aa: CASSKHSSGVYEQYF

j_gene: TRBJ1-2
len: 17
v_gene: TRBV4-2
CDR3aa: CASSQPDRGRGQYGYTF

j_gene: TRBJ2-4
len: 14
v_gene: TRBV28
CDR3aa: CASSLGVAKNIQYF

j_gene: TRBJ1-5
len: 15
v_gene: TRBV4-2
CDR3aa: CASSQGDSRVTPQHF

j_gene: TRBJ2-3
len: 16
v_gene: TRBV29-1
CDR3aa: CSVRRLAGAGTDTQYF

j_gene: TRBJ1-2
len: 13
v_gene: TRBV7-8
CDR3aa: CASSCEVENGYTF

j_gene: -
len: 13
v_gene: TRBV6-2/TRBV6-3
CDR3aa: CASSRQVSYEQYF

j_gene: TRBJ2-3
len: 18
v_gene: TRBV20-1
CDR3aa: CSARDNPLAGVKADTQYF

j_gene: -
len: 14
v_gene: TRBV6-5
CDR3aa: CASSYSSQTYEQYF

j_gene: TRBJ1-2
len: 12
v_gene: TRBV3-1
CDR3aa: CASSQEHSGYTF